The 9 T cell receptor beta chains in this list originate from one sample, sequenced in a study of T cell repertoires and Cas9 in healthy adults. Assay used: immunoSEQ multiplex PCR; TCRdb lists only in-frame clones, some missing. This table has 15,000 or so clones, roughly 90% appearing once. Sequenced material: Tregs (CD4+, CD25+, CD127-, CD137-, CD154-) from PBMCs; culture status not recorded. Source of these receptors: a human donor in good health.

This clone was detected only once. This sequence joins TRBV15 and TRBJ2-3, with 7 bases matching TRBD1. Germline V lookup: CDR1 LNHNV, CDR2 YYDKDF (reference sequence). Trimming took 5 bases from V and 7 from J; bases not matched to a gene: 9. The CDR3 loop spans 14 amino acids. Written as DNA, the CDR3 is TGTGCCACCAGCCGCGAGGGGGCGCCGAATACGCAGTATTTT. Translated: CATSREGAPNTQYF.

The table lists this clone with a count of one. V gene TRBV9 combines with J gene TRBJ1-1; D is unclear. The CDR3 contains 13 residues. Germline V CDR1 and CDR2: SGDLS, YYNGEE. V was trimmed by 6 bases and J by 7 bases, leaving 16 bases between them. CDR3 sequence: CASTRPAGDEAFF. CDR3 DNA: TGTGCCAGCACCCGGCCAGCCGGCGATGAAGCTTTCTTT.

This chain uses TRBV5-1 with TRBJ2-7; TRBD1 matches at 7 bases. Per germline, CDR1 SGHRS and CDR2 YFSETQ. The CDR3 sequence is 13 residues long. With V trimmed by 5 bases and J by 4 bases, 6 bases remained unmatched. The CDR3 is CASRGTANYEQYF. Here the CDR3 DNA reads TGCGCCAGCAGAGGGACAGCCAATTACGAGCAGTACTTC.

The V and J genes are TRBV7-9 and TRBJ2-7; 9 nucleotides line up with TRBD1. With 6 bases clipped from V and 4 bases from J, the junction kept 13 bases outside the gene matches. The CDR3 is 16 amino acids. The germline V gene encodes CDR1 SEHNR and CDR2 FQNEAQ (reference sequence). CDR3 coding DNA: TGTGCCAGCAGTCCACCGACAGGAGACAGGGGGTACGAGCAGTACTTC. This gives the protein CASSPPTGDRGYEQYF.

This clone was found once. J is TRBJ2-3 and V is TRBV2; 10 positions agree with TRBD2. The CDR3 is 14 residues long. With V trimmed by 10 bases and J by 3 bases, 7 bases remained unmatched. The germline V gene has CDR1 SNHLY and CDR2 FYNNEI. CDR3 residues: CAMVPSGGTDTQYF. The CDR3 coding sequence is TGTGCCATGGTCCCTAGCGGGGGTACAGATACGCAGTATTTT.

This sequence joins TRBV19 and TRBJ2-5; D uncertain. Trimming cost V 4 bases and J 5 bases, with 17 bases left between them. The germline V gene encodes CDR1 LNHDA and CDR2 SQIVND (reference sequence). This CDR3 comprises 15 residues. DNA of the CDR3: TGTGCCAGTAGTAATTCCCCTGCCGGTATCGAGACCCAGTACTTC. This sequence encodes CASSNSPAGIETQYF.

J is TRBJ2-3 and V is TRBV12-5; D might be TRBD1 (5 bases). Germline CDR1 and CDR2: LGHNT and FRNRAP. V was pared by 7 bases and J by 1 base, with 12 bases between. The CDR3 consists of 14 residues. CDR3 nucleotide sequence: TGTGCTAGTGCCGGTCAGGGTGGCACAGATACGCAGTATTTT. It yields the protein CASAGQGGTDTQYF.

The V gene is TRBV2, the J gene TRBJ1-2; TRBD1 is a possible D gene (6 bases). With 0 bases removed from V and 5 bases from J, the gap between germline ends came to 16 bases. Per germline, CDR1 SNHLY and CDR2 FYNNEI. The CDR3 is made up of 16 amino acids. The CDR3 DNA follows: TGTGCCAGCAGTGAAGCTGGGGGACACCTCGGGTATGGCTACACCTTC. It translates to CASSEAGGHLGYGYTF.

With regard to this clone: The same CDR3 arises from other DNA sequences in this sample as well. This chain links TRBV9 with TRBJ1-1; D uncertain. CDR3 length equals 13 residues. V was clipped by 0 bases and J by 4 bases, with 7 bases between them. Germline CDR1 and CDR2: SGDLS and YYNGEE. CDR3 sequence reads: CASSVGPGTEAFF. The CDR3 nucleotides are TGTGCCAGCAGCGTAGGTCCGGGCACTGAAGCTTTCTTT.